The following is a T cell receptor (beta chain) sequence with its context. Its antigen target is currently unknown. No base quality information exists; no much larger clone differs at one position. The sample belongs to a study of shared clonotypes between healthy human individuals (dated by TCRdb to 2020 to 2022). At the level of the whole study: A few men and a couple of women, aged 18 to 49 years, made up the cohort. For each donor, CD4 naive and CD4 memory were each run on three plates, CD8 naive on two plates, and CD8 memory on one plate. To estimate repertoire size and how much clonotype sharing occurs between individuals, the study deeply sequenced the blood TCR repertoires of 4 to 6 healthy adults. Libraries were prepared and TCR repertoires were sequenced by different laboratories using diverse techniques, in order to increase sequencing depth and limit assay-specific biases. Each donor's leukapheresis produced roughly between roughly 0.85 and 9.5 billion PBMCs.

Summary of the overall study and its limitations: Based on pairwise subsampling, the degree of clonotype sharing among donors was expected to be affected by sequencing depth. Only blood was sampled, and tissue TCR repertoires likely differ from those in blood. Clonotypes shared by all four sorted-subset donors showed higher generation probabilities than non-shared clonotypes. When four donors were compared, the shared fraction of clonotypes was roughly 4.8% for naive CD4, roughly 3.3% for naive CD8, roughly 2.5% for memory CD4, and around 0.4% for memory CD8. Because the study included only a small number of donors, the genetic and exposure-history diversity represented was limited. Even with the large sequencing depth, rarefaction of the sorted-subset datasets indicated that sequencing was incomplete. Naive subsets generally had larger estimated clonotype richness than memory subsets.

Using the deep immunoSEQ assay, TCR CDR3 regions were amplified from genomic DNA by multiplex PCR. Extracted genomic DNA from each cell subset was distributed evenly across all wells of several immunoSEQ 96-well plates, and each plate was treated as a replicate. For sorted subsets, each replicate PCR was loaded with 150 to 250 ng genomic DNA, equivalent to 30,000 or so T cell genomes. Purified libraries were measured with a Qubit 3.0 fluorometer, size-checked on a Bioanalyzer 2100, and measured again with the KAPA Library Quantification kit. Each immunoSEQ 96-well plate was sequenced on its own single-read 150-cycle Illumina NextSeq 550 flow cell. The study's own analysis went as follows. Because only junctional sequences without quality scores were contained in the immunoSEQ output, filtering matching that applied to full-length reads could not be performed. Sequences were annotated with PyIR, a Python wrapper for IgBLAST v1.9, using IMGT germline references to assign V/J genes and CDR3. Any read was removed if the V/J assignment was weak (E-value above 1e-6), the CDR3 was missing, or the read contained stop codons, out-of-frame junctions, or ambiguous translated residues. V3J clonotypes were defined as sequences sharing an identical inferred V gene, J gene, and CDR3 amino acid sequence. Percentage overlap between repertoires was computed as shared unique clonotypes divided by the size of the smaller repertoire. Repertoire richness was assessed with RTK rarefaction, the Chao1 estimator, and Recon v2.1 estimates of unobserved clonotypes. OLGA was used to compute generation probabilities for all TCRbeta clonotypes that the gDNA method yielded from a handful of donors. Here the immuneACCESS table is served through TCRdb, limited to in-frame sequences with V and J called. Missing clones are a known gap in these copies; in checked studies unresolved V genes cover under half, and the rest lacks a known reason. V, J and clone size are those of that table, while D and trimming were read from the DNA. This sample has over a million clones in its table, and 95% to 97% of those were observed once. The ten top clones hold approximately 1.1% of the sample.

The donors were healthy, HIV-negative adults with no recently reported acute infections or vaccinations. Every donor was a Caucasian adult living in Nashville, Tennessee, USA. CD4+ T cells were enriched by magnetic negative selection, after which naive cells were positively selected on CD45RA and the negative fraction was taken as the memory subset. Blood was obtained by leukapheresis, after which PBMCs were separated by Ficoll-Histopaque density gradient centrifugation and cryopreserved in liquid nitrogen vapor phase. Analytical flow cytometry was used to check the purity and quantity of each magnetically sorted T cell population. Genomic DNA was isolated from every sorted fraction and measured by UV absorbance on a Nanodrop 2000c. The CDR3, from cysteine to phenylalanine, totals 15 residues. The entry retains the CDR3 DNA only, 45 bases that are in frame from base 1. CDR1 KGHSH and CDR2 LQKENI are derived from the germline V gene. V loses 1 base, J loses 2 bases, and the germline ends lie 11 bases apart.

The sequence came from a man aged 25 to 40 in good health. Here the chain combines TRBV18 and TRBJ2-5; the D gene lacks a confident call. Sequenced: naive CD4+ T cells sorted from blood. The intended sense of this specimen's cell subset or site label: CD45RA+ positively selected. The CDR3 corresponds to CASSPLHFRQETQYF. The nucleotide sequence is given as TGTGCCAGCTCACCACTTCACTTCCGGCAAGAGACCCAGTACTTC.